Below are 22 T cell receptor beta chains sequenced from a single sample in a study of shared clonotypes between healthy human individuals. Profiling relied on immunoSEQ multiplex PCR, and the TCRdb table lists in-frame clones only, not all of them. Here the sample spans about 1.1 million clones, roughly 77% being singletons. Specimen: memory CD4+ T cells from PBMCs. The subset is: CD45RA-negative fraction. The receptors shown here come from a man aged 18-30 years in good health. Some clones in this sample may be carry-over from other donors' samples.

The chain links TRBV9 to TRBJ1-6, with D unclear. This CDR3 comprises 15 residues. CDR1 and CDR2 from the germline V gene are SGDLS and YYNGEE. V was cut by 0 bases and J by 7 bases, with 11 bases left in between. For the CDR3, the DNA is TGTGCCAGCAGCGTAGAAGGTTTCTCGAATTCACCCCTCCACTTT. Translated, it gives CASSVEGFSNSPLHF.

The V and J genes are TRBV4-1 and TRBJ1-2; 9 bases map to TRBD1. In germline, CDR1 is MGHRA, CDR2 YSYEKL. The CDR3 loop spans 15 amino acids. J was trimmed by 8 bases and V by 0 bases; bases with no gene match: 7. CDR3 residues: CASSQEDRGLQGYTF. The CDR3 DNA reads TGCGCCAGCAGCCAAGAGGACAGGGGTTTACAGGGCTACACCTTC.

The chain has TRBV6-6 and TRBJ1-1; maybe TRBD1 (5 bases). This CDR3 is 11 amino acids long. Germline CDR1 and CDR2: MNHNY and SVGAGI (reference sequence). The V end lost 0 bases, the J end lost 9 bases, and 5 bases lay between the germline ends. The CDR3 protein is CASSYSGQAFF. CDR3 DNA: TGTGCCAGCAGTTACTCGGGACAAGCTTTCTTT.

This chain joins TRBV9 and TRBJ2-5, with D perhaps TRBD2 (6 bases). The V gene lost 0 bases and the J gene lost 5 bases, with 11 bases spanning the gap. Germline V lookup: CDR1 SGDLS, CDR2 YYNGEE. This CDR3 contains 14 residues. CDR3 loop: CASSVAAGGETQYF. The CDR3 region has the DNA TGTGCCAGCAGCGTAGCTGCAGGAGGGGAGACCCAGTACTTC. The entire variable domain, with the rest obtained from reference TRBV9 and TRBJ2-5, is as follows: DSGVTQTPKHLITATGQRVTLRCSPRSGDLSVYWYQQSLDQGLQFLIQYYNGEERAKGNILERFSAQQFPDLHSELNLSSLELGDSALYFCASSVAAGGETQYFGPGTRLLVL.

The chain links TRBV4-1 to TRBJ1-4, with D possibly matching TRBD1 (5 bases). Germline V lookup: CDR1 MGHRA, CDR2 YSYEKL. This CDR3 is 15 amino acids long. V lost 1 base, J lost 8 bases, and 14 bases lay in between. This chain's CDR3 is CASSQGQLVREKLFF. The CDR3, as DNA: TGCGCCAGCAGCCAAGGACAGCTAGTGCGGGAAAAACTGTTTTTT.

CDR3 nucleotide sequence: TGTGCCAGCAGTGAAGGTCAGGGAGGAACCTACGAGCAGTACTTC. Its translation: CASSEGQGGTYEQYF. V usage is TRBV2 and J usage is TRBJ2-7; D is possibly TRBD2 (6 bases). Germline CDR1 is SNHLY and CDR2 is FYNNEI. The V gene lost 1 base and the J gene lost 2 bases, with 12 bases spanning the gap. The CDR3 is 15 amino acids.

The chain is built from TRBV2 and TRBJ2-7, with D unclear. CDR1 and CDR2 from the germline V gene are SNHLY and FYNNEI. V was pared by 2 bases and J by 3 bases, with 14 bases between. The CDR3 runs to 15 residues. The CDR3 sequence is CASSEHGQRVYEQYF. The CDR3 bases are TGTGCCAGCAGTGAACACGGGCAAAGGGTCTACGAGCAGTACTTC.

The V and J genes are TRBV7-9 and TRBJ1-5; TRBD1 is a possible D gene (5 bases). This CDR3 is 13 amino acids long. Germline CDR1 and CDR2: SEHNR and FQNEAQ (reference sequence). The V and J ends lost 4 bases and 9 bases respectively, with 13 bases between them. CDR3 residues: CASSSSGGRPQHF. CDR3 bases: TGTGCCAGCAGCTCGTCGGGGGGGAGGCCCCAGCATTTT.

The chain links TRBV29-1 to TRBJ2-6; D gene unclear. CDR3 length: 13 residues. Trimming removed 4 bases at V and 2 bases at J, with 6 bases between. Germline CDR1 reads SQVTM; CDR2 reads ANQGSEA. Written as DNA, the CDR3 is TGCAGCGTTGGGGCGGCTGGGGCCAACGTCCTGACTTTC. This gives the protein CSVGAAGANVLTF.

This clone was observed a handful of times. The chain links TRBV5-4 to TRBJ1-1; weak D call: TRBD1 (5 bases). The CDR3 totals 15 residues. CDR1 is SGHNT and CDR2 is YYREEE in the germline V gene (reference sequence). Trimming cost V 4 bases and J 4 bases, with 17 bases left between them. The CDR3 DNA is TGTGCCAGCAGCATGAACCAGGGAGTCGGCACTGAAGCTTTCTTT. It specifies CASSMNQGVGTEAFF.

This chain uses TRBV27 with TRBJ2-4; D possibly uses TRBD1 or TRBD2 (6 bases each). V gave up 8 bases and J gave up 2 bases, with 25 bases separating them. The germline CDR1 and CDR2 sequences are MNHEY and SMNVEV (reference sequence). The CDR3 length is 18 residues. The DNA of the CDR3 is TGTGCCAGCGGAGGGGGACAAGGCCGAGGTTATCCCAAAAACATTCAGTACTTC. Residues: CASGGGQGRGYPKNIQYF.

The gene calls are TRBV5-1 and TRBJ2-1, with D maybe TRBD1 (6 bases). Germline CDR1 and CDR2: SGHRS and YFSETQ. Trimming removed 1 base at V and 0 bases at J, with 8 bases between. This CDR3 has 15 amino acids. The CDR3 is CASSLTGNSYNEQFF. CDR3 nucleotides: TGCGCCAGCAGCTTGACAGGGAACTCCTACAATGAGCAGTTCTTC.

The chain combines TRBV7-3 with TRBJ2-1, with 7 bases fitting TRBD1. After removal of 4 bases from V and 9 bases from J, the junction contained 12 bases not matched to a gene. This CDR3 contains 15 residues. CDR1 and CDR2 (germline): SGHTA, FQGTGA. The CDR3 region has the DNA TGTGCCAGCAGCTCCCCTACAGGGGCAGGGGGTGAGCAGTTCTTC. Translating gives CASSSPTGAGGEQFF.

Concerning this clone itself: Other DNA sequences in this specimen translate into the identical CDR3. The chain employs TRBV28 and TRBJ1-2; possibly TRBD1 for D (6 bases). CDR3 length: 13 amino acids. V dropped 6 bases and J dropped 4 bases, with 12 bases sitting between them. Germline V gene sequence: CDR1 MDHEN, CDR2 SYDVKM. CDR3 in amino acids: CASRRGGAYGYTF. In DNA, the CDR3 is TGTGCCAGCAGACGAGGGGGGGCCTATGGCTACACCTTC.

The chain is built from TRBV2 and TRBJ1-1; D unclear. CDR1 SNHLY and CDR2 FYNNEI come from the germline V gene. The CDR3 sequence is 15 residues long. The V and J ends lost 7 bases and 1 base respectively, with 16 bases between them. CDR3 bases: TGTGCCAGCACCCGGGAGGGTATTAAGAACACTGAAGCTTTCTTT. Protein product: CASTREGIKNTEAFF.

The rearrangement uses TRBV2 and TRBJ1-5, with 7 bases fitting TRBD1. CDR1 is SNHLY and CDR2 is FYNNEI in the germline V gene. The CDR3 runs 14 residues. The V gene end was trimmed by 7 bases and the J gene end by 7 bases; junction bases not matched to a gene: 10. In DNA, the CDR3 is TGTGCCAGCACCTCTTCTGACAGGGCGCAGCCCCAGCATTTT. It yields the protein CASTSSDRAQPQHF.

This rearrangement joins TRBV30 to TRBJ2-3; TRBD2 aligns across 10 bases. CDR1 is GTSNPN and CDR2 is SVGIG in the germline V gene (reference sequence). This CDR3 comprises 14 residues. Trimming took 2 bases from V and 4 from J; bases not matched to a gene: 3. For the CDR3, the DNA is TGTGCCTGGAGTCGGACTAGCGGCGCAGATACGCAGTATTTT. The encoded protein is CAWSRTSGADTQYF.

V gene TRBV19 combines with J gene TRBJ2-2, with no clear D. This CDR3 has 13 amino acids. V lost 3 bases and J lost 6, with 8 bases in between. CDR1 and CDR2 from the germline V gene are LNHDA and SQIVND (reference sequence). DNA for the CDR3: TGTGCCAGTAGTATTATTTGGGCCGGGGAGCTGTTTTTT. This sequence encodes CASSIIWAGELFF.

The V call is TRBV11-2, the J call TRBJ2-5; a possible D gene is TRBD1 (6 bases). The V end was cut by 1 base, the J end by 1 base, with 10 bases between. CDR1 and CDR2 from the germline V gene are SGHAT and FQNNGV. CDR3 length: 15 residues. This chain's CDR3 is CASSLVVGAQETQYF. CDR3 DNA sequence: TGTGCCAGCAGCTTAGTGGTGGGGGCCCAAGAGACCCAGTACTTC.

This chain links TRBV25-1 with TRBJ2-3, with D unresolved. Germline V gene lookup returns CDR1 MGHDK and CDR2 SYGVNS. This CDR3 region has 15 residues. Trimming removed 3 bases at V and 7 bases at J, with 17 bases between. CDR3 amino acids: CASSDTGRLVNTQYF. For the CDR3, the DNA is TGTGCCAGCAGTGACACGGGCAGGTTGGTAAATACGCAGTATTTT.

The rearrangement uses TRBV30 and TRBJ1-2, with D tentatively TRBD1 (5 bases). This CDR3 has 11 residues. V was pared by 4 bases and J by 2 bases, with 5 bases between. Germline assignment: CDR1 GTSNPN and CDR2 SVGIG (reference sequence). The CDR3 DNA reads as TGTGCCTGGAAGGGGAACTATGGCTACACCTTC. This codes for CAWKGNYGYTF. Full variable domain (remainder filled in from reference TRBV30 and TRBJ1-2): SQTIHQWPATLVQPVGSPLSLECTVEGTSNPNLYWYRQAAGRGLQLLFYSVGIGQISSEVPQNLSASRPQDRQFILSSKKLLLSDSGFYLCAWKGNYGYTFGSGTRLTVV.

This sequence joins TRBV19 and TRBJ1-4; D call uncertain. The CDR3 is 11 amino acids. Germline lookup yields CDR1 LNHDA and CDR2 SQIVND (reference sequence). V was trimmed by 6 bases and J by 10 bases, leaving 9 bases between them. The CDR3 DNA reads TGTGCCAGTAGGACGGCCGGAAAACTGTTTTTT. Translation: CASRTAGKLFF.